A single T cell receptor beta chain is shown here with its context. The ends lost 6 bases at V and 3 bases at J; junction bases unmatched: 5. This CDR3 comprises 16 residues. Germline CDR1 and CDR2: KGHSH and LQKENI. This sample stems from a study of blood T cell repertoires in COVID-19. Study-wide context: The United States, Italy and Spain supplied acute and convalescent COVID-19 samples. PBMCs, B-cell-depleted T cells, or T cells were the source of the cDNA or gDNA that made up the material.

Generated by immunoSEQ multiplex PCR, the TCRdb table keeps only in-frame clones and is missing some. The data hold tens of thousands of clones, with approximately 80% observed a single time. The source is a woman aged 70-85 years with acute or convalescent COVID-19. Sequenced input: peripheral blood. This chain uses TRBV18 with TRBJ2-5, with 15 bases aligning to TRBD2. The CDR3 coding sequence is TGTGCCAGCTCGCTGCGGACTAGCGGGGGGGAAGAGACCCAGTACTTC. Translation: CASSLRTSGGEETQYF.